The 22 T cell receptor beta chains below come from one sample, sequenced in a study of quantifying T cell responses using KT2 cells (TCRdb year 2017). Looking at the study overall: RNA was DNase-treated and reverse transcribed with TCR alpha and beta constant-region primers, mostly using SuperScript III.

Library preparation used UMI-ligation and nested PCR. Sequenced on an Illumina MiSeq. A single-stranded oligonucleotide bearing the Illumina SP2 sequence and a UMI was ligated to the 3' end of the cDNA with T4 RNA ligase 1. PCR1 ran around 4 cycles (98°C 15 s, 69°C 30 s, 72°C 40 s); the beta primer was an equimolar mix of RC1.1 and RC1.2 covering TRBC1 and TRBC2. TCRdb trimmed public reads at Q25 via fastp, called clones via MiXCR and kept in-frame beta chains. Rows merge per CDR3 protein into single entries with the most common DNA and genes. The sample records 45,000 to 65,000 distinct CDR3 sequences, more than 9% of which are singletons. About 9% of the sample is held by the ten biggest clonotypes. The sequenced sample consisted of PBMCs spiked with cells of the T cell clone KT2. The receptor source for this set is a human donor.

This clonotype was observed a few times. The chain has TRBV25-1 and TRBJ2-2; D unresolved. V was trimmed by 0 bases and J by 0 bases, leaving 14 bases between them. The CDR3 extends over 18 amino acids. Germline V lookup: CDR1 MGHDK, CDR2 SYGVNS. The CDR3 sequence: CASSEYRASRPNTGELFF. The DNA of the CDR3 is TGTGCCAGCAGTGAATATAGAGCTTCCCGGCCGAACACCGGGGAGCTGTTTTTT.

This clonotype was picked up a small number of times. The CDR3 loop is CSARSSSYEQYF. For the CDR3, the DNA is TGCAGTGCTAGAAGCAGCTCCTACGAGCAGTACTTC. This chain uses TRBV20-1 with TRBJ2-7; unclear D gene. The V end lost 2 bases, the J end lost 0 bases, and 5 bases lay between the germline ends. Germline V lookup: CDR1 DFQATT, CDR2 SNEGSKA (reference sequence). The CDR3 extends over 12 amino acids.

This clonotype was detected a few times. This CDR3 reads CAWSPQRGAGGSDTQYF. The CDR3 nucleotides are TGTGCCTGGAGTCCTCAGAGGGGGGCCGGGGGGTCAGATACGCAGTATTTT. The V and J genes are TRBV30 and TRBJ2-3; D is perhaps TRBD2 (7 bases). Looked up from germline, CDR1 is GTSNPN and CDR2 is SVGIG (reference sequence). Between the trimmed V and J ends, which lost 2 bases and 4 bases, there was a span of 22 bases. CDR3 size: 17 residues.

This clonotype was found a few times. The V gene is TRBV3-1, the J gene TRBJ2-2; D gene unclear. V lost 0 bases and J 7 bases, leaving 15 bases between the germline ends. This CDR3 comprises 16 residues. Per the germline V gene, CDR1 is LGHDT and CDR2 is YNNKEL (reference sequence). This CDR3 is CASSQDRARASGELFF. CDR3 coding DNA: TGTGCCAGCAGCCAAGACCGGGCCCGGGCCAGCGGGGAGCTGTTTTTT. The full variable domain, with the rest looked up from reference TRBV3-1 and TRBJ2-2, is DTAVSQTPKYLVTQMGNDKSIKCEQNLGHDTMYWYKQDSKKFLKIMFSYNNKELIINETVPNRFSPKSPDKAHLNLHINSLELGDSAVYFCASSQDRARASGELFFGEGSRLTVL.

This clonotype has just a few counts. The chain combines TRBV4-3 with TRBJ2-3, with D unclear. This CDR3 region has 15 residues. Trimming left V 5 bases short and J 2 bases short, with 14 bases between. CDR1 is LGHNA, CDR2 YSLEER, per germline. The chain's CDR3 is CASSTALDFTDTQYF. The CDR3 DNA follows: TGCGCCAGCAGCACCGCCCTCGATTTCACAGATACGCAGTATTTT.

This clonotype has a handful of counts. This chain joins TRBV12-3 or TRBV12-4 and TRBJ2-2; D is possibly TRBD2 (6 bases). The V and J ends lost 5 bases and 6 bases respectively, with 10 bases between them. The CDR3 has 13 amino acids. The CDR3 protein is CASSLTSPGELFF. CDR3 nucleotide sequence: TGTGCCAGCAGTCTGACTAGTCCCGGGGAGCTGTTTTTT.

This clonotype came up a few times. This rearrangement joins TRBV20-1 to TRBJ2-3, with D unclear. Trimming left V 4 bases short and J 6 bases short, with 26 bases between. Germline lookup yields CDR1 DFQATT and CDR2 SNEGSKA (reference sequence). CDR3 length: 17 residues. This CDR3 reads CSAIKVLRFIIGDTQYF. The DNA of the CDR3 is TGCAGTGCTATTAAGGTTCTGCGGTTCATCATCGGGGATACGCAGTATTTT.

V and J are TRBV4-2 and TRBJ1-1; 9 positions match TRBD1. CDR3 size: 15 residues. Germline V gene sequence: CDR1 LGHNA, CDR2 YNFKEQ. V was clipped by 1 base and J by 5 bases; unmatched bases: 5. This CDR3 is CASSQGDRAGTEAFF. CDR3 coding DNA: TGTGCCAGCAGCCAAGGGGACAGGGCGGGAACTGAAGCTTTCTTT.

This clonotype has just a few counts. The chain joins TRBV2 to TRBJ1-3; no definite D call. In germline, CDR1 is SNHLY, CDR2 FYNNEI. This CDR3 is built from 16 residues. V was clipped by 4 bases and J by 0 bases, with 13 bases between them. CDR3 amino acids: CASSGNPPGSGNTIYF. The CDR3 nucleotides read TGTGCCAGCAGTGGGAATCCACCGGGCTCTGGAAACACCATATATTTT.

The V and J genes are TRBV12-5 and TRBJ2-2; D ambiguous. CDR1 and CDR2 (germline): LGHNT, FRNRAP. Trimming pared 0 bases from V and 6 bases from J, leaving 14 bases between. CDR3 length equals 16 residues. The CDR3: CASGLVVSSGPGELFF. The CDR3 bases are TGTGCTAGTGGTTTGGTAGTCTCCTCCGGGCCCGGGGAGCTGTTTTTT.

The rearrangement links TRBV7-2 to TRBJ2-1; 7 nucleotides agree with TRBD1. J gave up 0 bases and V 3 bases, and 2 bases lay outside the gene matches. From germline, CDR1 is SGHTA and CDR2 FQGNSA. The CDR3 sequence is 15 residues long. Here the CDR3 reads CASSLTGSSYNEQFF. The CDR3 nucleotides read TGTGCCAGCAGCTTGACAGGGAGCTCCTACAATGAGCAGTTCTTC.

The chain recombines TRBV7-2 with TRBJ2-7, with 8 bases matching TRBD1. Germline V lookup: CDR1 SGHTA, CDR2 FQGNSA. Germline trimming cut 5 bases from V and 3 bases from J; bases unmatched to any gene: 9. The CDR3 loop spans 15 amino acids. The CDR3 protein is CASSPSLDRDYEQYF. CDR3 in DNA: TGTGCCAGCAGCCCGTCGCTGGACAGGGACTACGAGCAGTACTTC.

The table lists this clonotype with a few counts. CDR3 sequence: CASSEAGTSGETQYF. The CDR3 DNA reads as TGTGCCAGCAGTGAAGCGGGGACCTCTGGGGAGACCCAGTACTTC. The chain couples TRBV2 to TRBJ2-5; D is tentatively TRBD1 or TRBD2 (5 bases each). V was shortened by 0 bases and J by 5 bases, with 13 bases between the two germline ends. In germline, CDR1 is SNHLY, CDR2 FYNNEI. The CDR3 has 15 residues.

This clonotype was counted between two and nine times. As DNA, the CDR3 is TGTGCCGACACAGGGGAGGAGACCCAGTACTTC. Amino acid sequence: CADTGEETQYF. This rearrangement joins TRBV9 to TRBJ2-5, with 7 bases matching TRBD1. CDR1 and CDR2 (germline): SGDLS, YYNGEE. Trimming cost V 10 bases and J 5 bases; bases outside gene matches: 5. The CDR3 is 11 residues long.

The V and J genes are TRBV2 and TRBJ1-6, with TRBD1 as a possible D gene (6 bases). The CDR3 is made up of 16 amino acids. The V and J ends lost 8 bases and 7 bases respectively, with 21 bases between them. Germline CDR1 and CDR2: SNHLY and FYNNEI. CDR3 protein: CASHSQRRGGNSPLHF. CDR3 sequence (DNA): TGTGCCAGCCATTCGCAACGAAGAGGGGGAAATTCACCCCTCCACTTT.

This clonotype was seen a handful of times. V usage is TRBV5-1 and J usage is TRBJ2-7; D is undetermined. The germline CDR1 and CDR2 sequences are SGHRS and YFSETQ. This CDR3 comprises 14 residues. The germline V and J ends were trimmed by 0 bases and 2 bases, with 9 bases remaining between them. CDR3: CASSLDYKPYEQYF. The CDR3 region has the DNA TGCGCCAGCAGCTTGGATTACAAGCCCTACGAGCAGTACTTC.

This clonotype has a count of ten or more. The V gene is TRBV20-1, the J gene TRBJ1-1; D is perhaps TRBD1 (5 bases). With 1 base removed from V and 11 bases from J, the gap between germline ends came to 20 bases. The CDR3 contains 14 residues. CDR1 and CDR2 from the germline V gene are DFQATT and SNEGSKA (reference sequence). Here the CDR3 reads CSARGPRGARLAFF. The CDR3 DNA sequence: TGCAGTGCTAGAGGGCCAAGGGGCGCCAGATTGGCTTTCTTT.

This clonotype was detected many times. The chain couples TRBV5-1 to TRBJ2-7; D unresolved. The CDR3 totals 15 residues. The V gene lost 0 bases and the J gene lost 7 bases, with 17 bases spanning the gap. Germline V gives CDR1 SGHRS, CDR2 YFSETQ. The CDR3 coding sequence is TGCGCCAGCAGCTTGGCCCTAGACGGCCAGAAGGAGCAGTACTTC. It encodes CASSLALDGQKEQYF.

This clonotype was seen repeatedly, ten times or more. This rearrangement joins TRBV7-6 to TRBJ2-1; weak D call: TRBD2 (5 bases). The V end was cut by 5 bases, the J end by 9 bases, with 14 bases between. Germline CDR1 reads SGHVS; CDR2 reads FNYEAQ. The CDR3 is 13 residues long. The CDR3 spells CASSDHTAGEQFF. The CDR3 DNA reads TGTGCCAGCAGCGATCACACCGCGGGTGAGCAGTTCTTC.

This clonotype was counted ten times or more. The gene calls are TRBV6-4 and TRBJ2-3; D not certain. The length of the CDR3 is 14 residues. V dropped 0 bases and J dropped 1 base, with 5 bases sitting between them. Germline V gives CDR1 MRHNA, CDR2 SNTAGT. The CDR3: CASSDSIGTDTQYF. DNA of the CDR3: TGTGCCAGCAGTGACTCTATAGGCACAGATACGCAGTATTTT.

The table lists this clonotype with a few counts. The J gene is TRBJ2-3, the V gene TRBV5-1, with no clear D. This CDR3 contains 18 residues. Germline values: CDR1 SGHRS, CDR2 YFSETQ. V was cut by 2 bases and J by 2 bases, with 21 bases left in between. The CDR3 nucleotides are TGCGCCAGCAGCTTATCCAAACTTTTCCCGTCGAACACAGATACGCAGTATTTT. Protein: CASSLSKLFPSNTDTQYF.

The J gene is TRBJ2-2, the V gene TRBV6-5, with TRBD2 as a possible D gene (6 bases). Trimming stripped 7 bases from V and 4 bases from J, with 16 bases between. Germline CDR1 reads MNHEY; CDR2 reads SVGAGI. CDR3 length: 15 amino acids. In nucleotides, the CDR3 is TGTGCCAGCACCCGTGATGGGGGAGGCACCGGGGAGCTGTTTTTT. This sequence encodes CASTRDGGGTGELFF.